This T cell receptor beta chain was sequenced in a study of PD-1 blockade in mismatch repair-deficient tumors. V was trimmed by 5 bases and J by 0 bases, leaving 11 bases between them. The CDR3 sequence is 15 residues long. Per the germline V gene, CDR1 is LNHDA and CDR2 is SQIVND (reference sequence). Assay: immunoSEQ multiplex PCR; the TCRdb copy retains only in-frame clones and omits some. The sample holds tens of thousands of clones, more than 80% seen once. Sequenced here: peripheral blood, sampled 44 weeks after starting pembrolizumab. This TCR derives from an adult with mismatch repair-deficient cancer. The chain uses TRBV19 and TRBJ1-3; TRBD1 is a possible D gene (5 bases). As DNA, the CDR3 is TGTGCCAGTAGTCAGCTCGGGGGCTCTGGAAACACCATATATTTT. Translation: CASSQLGGSGNTIYF.